This is a list of T cell receptor beta chains from one sample in a study of T-cell reconstitution after alpha-beta-depleted transplantation in children. TCRdb reprocessed the PCR reads via MiXCR and lists one record per CDR3 protein. The table lists about 440,000 distinct CDR3 sequences, approximately 41% of them singletons. Source: PBMCs, taken before TCRalphabeta/CD19-depleted stem cell transplant. The receptors here all came from a girl aged 2-15 years with aplastic anemia, due to receive a stem cell transplant. The CDR3 runs from the conserved cysteine through the conserved F or W. Fields, in order: CDR3 DNA, CDR3 protein, clone size, D gene, CDR3 length, J gene, V gene. The D gene is left open where the match is weak. The size of a clone is reported for some rows only, either as once, few or many, or as a class for expanded clones.

CDR3 DNA: TGCAGTGCGAATTGGGTCGCTGAAGCTTTCTTT
CDR3 protein: CSANWVAEAFF
clone size: NA
D gene: NA
CDR3 length: 11
J gene: TRBJ1-1
V gene: TRBV20-1

CDR3 DNA: TGCGCCAGCAGCTTGCATCAAGAGACCCAGCACTTC
CDR3 protein: CASSLHQETQHF
clone size: NA
D gene: NA
CDR3 length: 12
J gene: TRBJ2-5
V gene: TRBV5-1

CDR3 DNA: TGTGCCAGCACACGCATCGATCAGACCCAGTACTTC
CDR3 protein: CASTRIDQTQYF
clone size: NA
D gene: NA
CDR3 length: 12
J gene: TRBJ2-5
V gene: TRBV28

CDR3 DNA: TGTGCCAGCAGCTTAGGGTGGACTAGCTCGGTTGAGCAGTTCTTC
CDR3 protein: CASSLGWTSSVEQFF
clone size: NA
D gene: TRBD2
CDR3 length: 15
J gene: TRBJ2-1
V gene: TRBV11-2

CDR3 DNA: TGTGCCAGCAGCCAAGATCGGGGACTAGCCACAGATACGCAGTATTTT
CDR3 protein: CASSQDRGLATDTQYF
clone size: many
D gene: TRBD2
CDR3 length: 16
J gene: TRBJ2-3
V gene: TRBV3-1

CDR3 DNA: TGTGCCAGCACCCCTATCCCCTCTAGCGGGCAGGACAATGAGCAGTTCTTC
CDR3 protein: CASTPIPSSGQDNEQFF
clone size: few
D gene: TRBD2
CDR3 length: 17
J gene: TRBJ2-1
V gene: TRBV7-9

CDR3 DNA: TGCGCCAGCAGCTTGTCCCTACGGACCGATGGGACGCAGTATTTT
CDR3 protein: CASSLSLRTDGTQYF
clone size: NA
D gene: NA
CDR3 length: 15
J gene: TRBJ2-3
V gene: TRBV5-1

CDR3 DNA: TGTGCCAGCAGTTTCGGGCCTGAGGGGGGCGAGGTTTTCGGAAACACCATATATTTT
CDR3 protein: CASSFGPEGGEVFGNTIYF
clone size: NA
D gene: NA
CDR3 length: 19
J gene: TRBJ1-3
V gene: TRBV12-3/TRBV12-4

CDR3 DNA: TGTGCCACCAGCAGAGACAGGGGTGGGAACTACGAGCAGTACTTC
CDR3 protein: CATSRDRGGNYEQYF
clone size: NA
D gene: NA
CDR3 length: 15
J gene: TRBJ2-7
V gene: TRBV15

CDR3 DNA: TGCGCCAGCAGCTTTGAGGGGGCAGGCGAGCAGTACTTC
CDR3 protein: CASSFEGAGEQYF
clone size: few
D gene: TRBD1
CDR3 length: 13
J gene: TRBJ2-7
V gene: TRBV5-1

CDR3 DNA: TGCAGTGCGAGAGGACGGAATAGCAATCAGCCCCAGCATTTT
CDR3 protein: CSARGRNSNQPQHF
clone size: few
D gene: NA
CDR3 length: 14
J gene: TRBJ1-5
V gene: TRBV20-1